The sequence of this T cell receptor (beta chain) was determined in a study of T cells after yellow fever vaccination. Each CDR3 protein gets one entry after TCRdb re-called the 5' RACE reads with MiXCR. The repertoire holds 310,000 or so distinct CDR3 sequences, 6.8% seen once, with 18% in the top ten. This clonotype was found a few times. Germline V CDR1 and CDR2: SQVTM, ANQGSEA. This CDR3 region has 13 residues. V lost 3 bases and J 0 bases, leaving 8 bases between the germline ends. The clonotype originates from a young man who received the YFV17D yellow fever vaccine. The rearrangement links TRBV29-1 to TRBJ1-1; D gene unclear. The material sequenced was PBMCs, taken roughly seven weeks after the first yellow fever vaccination. The CDR3 sequence: CSVEWKMNTEAFF. The CDR3 coding sequence is TGCAGCGTTGAGTGGAAGATGAACACTGAAGCTTTCTTT.